The sequence of this T cell receptor (beta chain) was determined in a study of blood T cell repertoires in COVID-19. Clones were read by immunoSEQ multiplex PCR, and TCRdb kept only the in-frame ones, dropping some. The sample has around 100,000 clones, about 90% seen once. Per germline, CDR1 SNHLY and CDR2 FYNNEI. The CDR3 runs 11 residues. Trimming took 6 bases from V and 4 from J, leaving 5 bases between them. The V call is TRBV2, the J call TRBJ2-3; no clear D. Material: peripheral blood. The sequence was collected from a human donor in a cohort sampled during active COVID-19. The CDR3 DNA reads TGTGCCAGCAGCAATTCAGATACGCAGTATTTT. Residues: CASSNSDTQYF.